This TCR beta chain was obtained from a study of response to subunit inactivated influenza vaccine. V lost 4 bases to trimming and J lost 7 bases, with 17 bases between them. The CDR3 is 15 amino acids. Germline V CDR1 and CDR2: MNHEY, SVGEGT. This clonotype was counted between two and nine times. Via MiXCR, TCRdb re-called the RT-PCR reads, giving one row per CDR3 protein. Altogether about 570,000 distinct CDR3 sequences are present, about 11% being singletons, with the ten largest covering 11%. A further study also used this sample, focusing on T cells expressing NK-cell markers. This second report adds: UMI-tagged 5'RACE template switching yielded the TCR beta cDNA. The authors derived TCR beta repertoires from sorted CD3+CD56+NKG2C+, CD3+CD56+NKG2C- and CD3+CD56-NKG2C+ T cells.

The TCR was taken from a man aged 50-59 years who received an inactivated influenza vaccine. The source material was PBMCs from blood, sampled on the day of vaccination. The rearrangement joins TRBV6-2 or TRBV6-3 to TRBJ2-1; D possibly corresponds to TRBD2 (6 bases). CDR3 DNA: TGTGCCAGCAGTTCGGAACGACTAGGTAGTAATGAGCAGTTCTTC. Protein: CASSSERLGSNEQFF.